Listed below are T cell receptor beta chains from one sample, sequenced in a study of T cell responses to AZD1222 COVID-19 vaccine. Sequencing used immunoSEQ multiplex PCR; TCRdb keeps in-frame clones, though not all of them. This sample has over 100,000 clones, with around 90% found just once. This specimen was peripheral blood, taken on day 0 of AZD1222 vaccination. Receptors originate from an adult in good health. Each CDR3 is given with its conserved first and last residue. The D gene is left open where the match is weak. Clone size is given for some rows only: seen once, a few or many times, or a class if the clone is expanded.

CDR3 DNA: TGTGCCACCAGCAGAGACCAGGGTGGGGTCGACGAGCAGTACTTC; CDR3 protein: CATSRDQGGVDEQYF; clone size: .; D gene: .; V gene: TRBV15; J gene: TRBJ2-7
CDR3 DNA: TGTGCCAGCAGCTTAGTGTTGTTGGGACCCCTCCACTTT; CDR3 protein: CASSLVLLGPLHF; clone size: .; D gene: .; V gene: TRBV7-8; J gene: TRBJ1-6
CDR3 DNA: TGTGCCAGCTCACCACCCCCCGGTAATGAAAAACTGTTTTTT; CDR3 protein: CASSPPPGNEKLFF; clone size: .; D gene: .; V gene: TRBV18; J gene: TRBJ1-4
CDR3 DNA: TGTGCCAGCAGTGAAGTGGGGGGAGCTTTCTTT; CDR3 protein: CASSEVGGAFF; clone size: .; D gene: .; V gene: TRBV6-1; J gene: TRBJ1-1
CDR3 DNA: TGTGCCAGCAGCCCCTACGGGGGAGCGAACACCGGGGAGCTGTTTTTT; CDR3 protein: CASSPYGGANTGELFF; clone size: .; D gene: .; V gene: TRBV21-1; J gene: TRBJ2-2
CDR3 DNA: TGTGCCAGCAGCTTAGTTTCAGCTGAAAAACTGTTTTTT; CDR3 protein: CASSLVSAEKLFF; clone size: .; D gene: .; V gene: TRBV7-9; J gene: TRBJ1-4
CDR3 DNA: TGTGCCAGCAGCCCTACAGAACCGGGACAGAACGAGACCCAGTACTTC; CDR3 protein: CASSPTEPGQNETQYF; clone size: .; D gene: .; V gene: TRBV12-1; J gene: TRBJ2-5
CDR3 DNA: TGTGCCAGCAGCTTGTCTCAGAACACCGGGGAGCTGTTTTTT; CDR3 protein: CASSLSQNTGELFF; clone size: medium-sized; D gene: .; V gene: TRBV13; J gene: TRBJ2-2
CDR3 DNA: TGCGCCAGCAGCTCTCAGGGGGCGGCGCACACTGAAGCTTTCTTT; CDR3 protein: CASSSQGAAHTEAFF; clone size: .; D gene: TRBD1; V gene: TRBV5-1; J gene: TRBJ1-1
CDR3 DNA: TGTGCCAGCAGCCCTGGACAGGCCGATCGGGATGCTTTCTTT; CDR3 protein: CASSPGQADRDAFF; clone size: few; D gene: TRBD1; V gene: TRBV11-2; J gene: TRBJ1-1
CDR3 DNA: TGTGCCAGCAGCCTACCGAACATGAACACTGAAGCTTTCTTT; CDR3 protein: CASSLPNMNTEAFF; clone size: .; D gene: .; V gene: TRBV5-6; J gene: TRBJ1-1
CDR3 DNA: TGTGCCAGCAGCTTTGCGGACTTGGGGAACACTGAAGCTTTCTTT; CDR3 protein: CASSFADLGNTEAFF; clone size: .; D gene: .; V gene: TRBV7-2; J gene: TRBJ1-1
CDR3 DNA: TGTGCCAGCTCCCGCGGCCGGAACACTGAAGCTTTCTTT; CDR3 protein: CASSRGRNTEAFF; clone size: .; D gene: .; V gene: TRBV11-3; J gene: TRBJ1-1
CDR3 DNA: TGTGCCAGCACCACTTCAGACACTCGCAGGAATACGCAGTATTTT; CDR3 protein: CASTTSDTRRNTQYF; clone size: .; D gene: .; V gene: TRBV6-5; J gene: TRBJ2-3
CDR3 DNA: TGTGCCAGTAGTGTTGGCGGGGGCCGGGGAGAGCAGTACTTC; CDR3 protein: CASSVGGGRGEQYF; clone size: .; D gene: .; V gene: TRBV19; J gene: TRBJ2-7
CDR3 DNA: TGTGCCTGGAGTGCCAGGCATGAGCAGTTCTTC; CDR3 protein: CAWSARHEQFF; clone size: .; D gene: .; V gene: TRBV30; J gene: TRBJ2-1
CDR3 DNA: TGTGCCAGCAGTACCAAACTAGGGGCGGAGACCCAGTACTTC; CDR3 protein: CASSTKLGAETQYF; clone size: .; D gene: .; V gene: TRBV6-6; J gene: TRBJ2-5
CDR3 DNA: TGTGCCAGTAGCACCTGGCGGGCTAGCGGAACTTATATGGGAGAGACCCAGTACTTC; CDR3 protein: CASSTWRASGTYMGETQYF; clone size: .; D gene: TRBD2; V gene: TRBV19; J gene: TRBJ2-5
CDR3 DNA: TGTGCCAGCAGCCCGGACAGTTCCTACGAGCAGTACTTC; CDR3 protein: CASSPDSSYEQYF; clone size: .; D gene: .; V gene: TRBV7-9; J gene: TRBJ2-7
CDR3 DNA: TGCGCCAGCAGCCAAGATCGGCTAGAAGGGACCCAGTACTTC; CDR3 protein: CASSQDRLEGTQYF; clone size: .; D gene: .; V gene: TRBV4-1; J gene: TRBJ2-5
CDR3 DNA: TGTGCCAGCAGCCACCGTAGCGGGGGGAACAATGAGCAGTTCTTC; CDR3 protein: CASSHRSGGNNEQFF; clone size: once; D gene: TRBD2; V gene: TRBV14; J gene: TRBJ2-1
CDR3 DNA: TGTGCCAGCAGCGGTACAAACTATGGCTACACCTTC; CDR3 protein: CASSGTNYGYTF; clone size: once; D gene: .; V gene: TRBV9; J gene: TRBJ1-2